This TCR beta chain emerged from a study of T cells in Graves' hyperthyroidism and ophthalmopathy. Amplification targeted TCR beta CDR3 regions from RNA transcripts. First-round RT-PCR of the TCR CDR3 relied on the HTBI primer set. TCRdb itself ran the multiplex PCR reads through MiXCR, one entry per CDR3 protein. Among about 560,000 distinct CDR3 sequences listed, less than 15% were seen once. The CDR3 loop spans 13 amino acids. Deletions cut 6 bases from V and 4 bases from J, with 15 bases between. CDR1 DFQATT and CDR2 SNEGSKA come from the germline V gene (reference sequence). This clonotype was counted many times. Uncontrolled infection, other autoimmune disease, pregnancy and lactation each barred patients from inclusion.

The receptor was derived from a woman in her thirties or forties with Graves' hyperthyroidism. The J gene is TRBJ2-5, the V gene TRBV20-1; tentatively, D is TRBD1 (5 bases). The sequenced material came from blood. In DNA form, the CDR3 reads TGCAGTGCCCAAGGGGCAGGGCGAGAGACCCAGTACTTC. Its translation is CSAQGAGRETQYF.